The rows below give T cell receptor beta chains drawn from one sample of a study of CD8 T cells in Susac syndrome. TCRdb itself ran the immunoSEQ multiplex PCR reads through MiXCR, one entry per CDR3 protein. The sample holds about 210,000 distinct CDR3 sequences, 95% seen once. The sequenced material came from CD4+ T cells from PBMCs. The receptors come from a human donor with multiple sclerosis. The CDR3 runs from the conserved cysteine through the conserved F or W. Each record gives: V gene, CDR3 length, J gene, D gene, clone size, CDR3 protein, CDR3 DNA. D genes are given only for firm matches. Where a row states a size, it is once, few, many or the class of an expanded clone; other rows omit it.

>TRBV20-1|17|TRBJ2-2|TRBD2|-
CSARRGLAGISTGELFF
TGCAGTGCTAGACGGGGCCTAGCGGGAATTAGCACCGGGGAGCTGTTTTTT
>TRBV29-1|12|TRBJ1-4|-|-
CSFRTVGEKLFF
TGCAGCTTCAGGACAGTGGGTGAAAAACTGTTTTTT
>TRBV6-5|11|TRBJ2-7|-|-
CASSYPGAVVF
TGTGCCAGCAGTTACCCCGGGGCCGTGGTTTTC
>TRBV28|14|TRBJ2-7|-|-
CASSLGGQGHEQYF
TGTGCCAGCAGTTTAGGTGGGCAGGGCCACGAGCAGTACTTC
>TRBV9|14|TRBJ1-2|-|-
CASSDFRGGYGYTF
TGTGCCAGCAGCGACTTCAGGGGCGGCTATGGCTACACCTTC
>TRBV7-8|14|TRBJ2-5|-|-
CASSLTLIQETQYF
TGTGCCAGCAGCTTAACGCTTATTCAAGAGACCCAGTACTTC
>TRBV9|15|TRBJ2-5|TRBD1|-
CASSAGQGRFETQYF
TGTGCCAGCAGCGCGGGACAGGGGCGGTTTGAGACCCAGTACTTC
>TRBV27|16|TRBJ2-1|TRBD2|once
CASSSLAGGPPNEQFF
TGTGCCAGCAGTTCGCTGGCGGGGGGGCCCCCCAATGAGCAGTTCTTC
>TRBV20-1|14|TRBJ2-7|-|-
CSARDQVRVYEQYF
TGCAGTGCTAGAGATCAAGTCAGGGTCTACGAGCAGTACTTC
>TRBV23-1|17|TRBJ2-2|-|-
CASSQSTSFIHTGELFF
TGCGCCAGCAGTCAATCGACGTCTTTTATTCATACCGGGGAGCTGTTTTTT
>TRBV7-3|13|TRBJ2-5|-|-
CASSLSRLGTQYF
TGTGCCAGCAGCTTAAGTAGACTCGGGACCCAGTACTTC
>TRBV12-3/TRBV12-4|16|TRBJ2-5|TRBD1|-
CASSPEPPGGTETQYF
TGTGCCAGCAGTCCCGAACCTCCAGGGGGAACGGAGACCCAGTACTTC
>TRBV6-1|14|TRBJ1-2|-|-
CASTPTGSAYGYTF
TGTGCCAGCACCCCCACAGGGAGCGCCTATGGCTACACCTTC
>TRBV28|18|TRBJ2-1|TRBD2|-
CASSPLAGARSIYNEQFF
TGTGCCAGCAGTCCCTTAGCGGGAGCGCGATCAATTTACAATGAGCAGTTCTTC
>TRBV29-1|13|TRBJ2-2|TRBD2|few
CSAMTSGTGELFF
TGCAGCGCAATGACTAGCGGCACCGGGGAGCTGTTTTTT
>TRBV29-1|14|TRBJ2-3|TRBD1|-
CSVAGRGQSDTQYF
TGCAGCGTTGCGGGAAGGGGGCAGTCAGATACGCAGTATTTT
>TRBV27|19|TRBJ2-3|-|-
CASNSILDGKSQSTDTQYF
TGTGCCAGCAATTCGATCTTGGACGGAAAGTCCCAAAGCACAGATACGCAGTATTTT
>TRBV30|16|TRBJ2-5|-|once
CAWTFLGRGFQETQYF
TGTGCCTGGACCTTCCTTGGACGGGGTTTTCAAGAGACCCAGTACTTC
>TRBV30|11|TRBJ1-1|-|-
CAWSPKGRSFF
TGTGCCTGGAGTCCAAAGGGAAGGAGCTTCTTT
>TRBV2|14|TRBJ2-3|TRBD2|-
CATGLREYADTQYF
TGTGCCACCGGTTTGCGGGAGTACGCAGATACGCAGTATTTT
>TRBV7-6|18|TRBJ2-2|-|once
CASSNKLFGTTNTGELFF
TGTGCCAGCAGCAACAAACTGTTCGGGACAACGAACACCGGGGAGCTGTTTTTT
>TRBV7-2|15|TRBJ1-6|-|-
CASTMGVSYNSPLHF
TGTGCCAGTACAATGGGGGTCTCCTATAATTCACCCCTCCACTTT
>TRBV5-1|15|TRBJ2-3|-|-
CASSLSPDRGDTQYF
TGCGCCAGCAGCTTGAGCCCGGACCGCGGAGATACGCAGTATTTT
>TRBV29-1|11|TRBJ2-5|-|-
CSTTGSETQYF
TGCAGCACCACAGGGTCGGAGACCCAGTACTTC
>TRBV20-1|14|TRBJ2-1|TRBD1|-
CSATRYRGNNEQFF
TGCAGTGCCACTCGGTACAGGGGAAACAATGAGCAGTTCTTC
>TRBV20-1|13|TRBJ2-6|-|-
CSARHSGANVLTF
TGCAGTGCTAGACACTCTGGGGCCAACGTCCTGACTTTC
>TRBV27|14|TRBJ2-7|-|-
CASSSRQTPYQQYF
TGTGCCAGCAGTTCCCGACAGACTCCCTATCAGCAGTACTTC
>TRBV2|13|TRBJ2-2|TRBD1|once
CASRGTASGELFF
TGTGCCAGCAGAGGGACAGCCAGCGGGGAGCTGTTTTTT
>TRBV20-1|15|TRBJ1-1|-|-
CSAGTPGSASTEAFF
TGCAGTGCTGGGACCCCGGGTTCGGCGAGCACTGAAGCTTTCTTT
>TRBV9|13|TRBJ1-1|-|-
CASSAGSDTEAFF
TGTGCCAGCAGCGCGGGATCGGACACTGAAGCTTTCTTT
>TRBV3-1|16|TRBJ1-4|TRBD1|-
CASSLRGTAENEKLFF
TGTGCCAGCAGCCTCCGAGGGACAGCAGAGAATGAAAAACTGTTTTTT
>TRBV15|16|TRBJ2-7|-|-
CATSRDRSTEIYEQYF
TGTGCCACCAGCAGAGATAGGTCTACGGAAATCTACGAGCAGTACTTC
>TRBV29-1|12|TRBJ2-1|-|once
CSVKGNGNEQFF
TGCAGCGTGAAGGGGAATGGGAATGAGCAGTTCTTC
>TRBV2|14|TRBJ2-5|TRBD2|-
CASSVILAFETQYF
TGTGCCAGCAGTGTAATACTAGCGTTTGAGACCCAGTACTTC
>TRBV9|15|TRBJ1-3|-|-
CASSASDSSGNTIYF
TGTGCCAGCAGCGCCTCGGACAGCTCTGGAAACACCATATATTTT
>TRBV6-1|17|TRBJ1-1|-|-
CASLGSAQSHGDTEAFF
TGTGCCAGCTTGGGTTCTGCACAGTCCCATGGGGACACTGAAGCTTTCTTT
>TRBV7-8|16|TRBJ2-1|TRBD2|-
CASSARTSGSHDEQFF
TGTGCCAGCAGCGCCCGGACTAGCGGGAGTCACGATGAGCAGTTCTTC
>TRBV2|13|TRBJ2-3|-|-
CASSRQERNTQYF
TGTGCCAGCAGTAGGCAGGAGCGCAATACGCAGTATTTT
>TRBV27|13|TRBJ2-7|TRBD2|once
CASSPGLYYEQYF
TGTGCCAGCAGTCCGGGACTATACTACGAGCAGTACTTC
>TRBV20-1|13|TRBJ1-2|-|-
CSATKGHNYGYTF
TGCAGTGCTACCAAAGGGCATAACTATGGCTACACCTTC
>TRBV6-1|15|TRBJ2-1|-|-
CASRTEPMGINEQFF
TGTGCCAGCCGCACGGAACCCATGGGTATTAATGAGCAGTTCTTC
>TRBV29-1|11|TRBJ2-7|-|-
CSVGDTYEQYF
TGCAGCGTAGGGGACACCTACGAGCAGTACTTC
>TRBV19|13|TRBJ1-1|-|-
CASLYRGETEAFF
TGTGCCAGTTTGTATCGGGGGGAGACTGAAGCTTTCTTT
>TRBV3-1|12|TRBJ1-2|-|-
CASRAVGGGYTF
TGTGCCAGCCGAGCAGTGGGGGGTGGCTACACCTTC
>TRBV12-3/TRBV12-4|13|TRBJ2-7|-|-
CASSLDRIYEQYF
TGTGCCAGCAGTTTAGACAGGATCTACGAGCAGTACTTC
>TRBV20-1|15|TRBJ2-7|-|-
CSARSQTGYPYEQYF
TGCAGTGCTAGATCCCAGACAGGTTACCCCTACGAGCAGTACTTC